The 20 T cell receptor beta chains below come from one sample, sequenced in a study of cytomegalovirus exposure and HLA in healthy donors. In the PCR, 60 Vbeta and 13 Jbeta primers were used. The data were produced by immunoSEQ multiplex PCR, yet TCRdb's version contains in-frame clones alone and is incomplete. The sample carries under 200,000 clones, 86% recorded once. Sequenced: PBMCs. These TCRs come from a woman aged 25 to 39 in good health and CMV-seronegative.

The chain links TRBV5-1 to TRBJ1-2; tentatively, D is TRBD1 (5 bases). Trimming took off 2 bases at V and 0 bases at J, with 11 bases between the two ends. The CDR3 loop spans 15 amino acids. Germline V gene sequence: CDR1 SGHRS, CDR2 YFSETQ. The CDR3 loop is CASSFHGDSNYGYTF. The CDR3 DNA reads as TGCGCCAGCAGCTTCCACGGGGACTCTAACTATGGCTACACCTTC.

The rearrangement joins TRBV19 to TRBJ2-7; TRBD2 aligns across 9 bases. This CDR3 has 15 residues. CDR1 is LNHDA, CDR2 SQIVND, per germline (reference sequence). After removal of 4 bases from V and 3 bases from J, the junction contained 7 bases not matched to a gene. DNA of the CDR3: TGTGCCAGTAGTACGGCGGGGGGGCCCTTCTACGAGCAGTACTTC. Protein: CASSTAGGPFYEQYF.

V and J are TRBV15 and TRBJ1-4; no definite D call. V lost 0 bases and J 5 bases, leaving 7 bases between the germline ends. Germline lookup yields CDR1 LNHNV and CDR2 YYDKDF (reference sequence). The CDR3 sequence is 14 residues long. The DNA of the CDR3 is TGTGCCACCAGCAGAGAGCAGCGGAATGAAAAACTGTTTTTT. Its protein is CATSREQRNEKLFF.

The rearrangement uses TRBV2 and TRBJ2-7; 16 positions match TRBD2. CDR1 and CDR2 (germline): SNHLY, FYNNEI. Trimming cost V 5 bases and J 1 base; bases outside gene matches: 5. The CDR3 extends over 17 amino acids. CDR3 residues: CASSPGTSGRVSYEQYF. DNA of the CDR3: TGTGCCAGCAGTCCCGGGACTAGCGGGAGGGTGTCCTACGAGCAGTACTTC.

As for this clone: Its ends do not fully match the called genes, so a read error is possible. This chain joins TRBV5-4 and TRBJ2-5; D gene ambiguous. The CDR3 has 12 residues. Germline loops: CDR1 SGHNT, CDR2 YYREEE (reference sequence). CDR3 loop: CASSEYQEAQYF. DNA for the CDR3: TGTGCCAGCAGCGAGTACCAAGAGGCCCAGTACTTC.

V gene TRBV2 combines with J gene TRBJ2-7, with 8 bases fitting TRBD1. The germline gives CDR1 SNHLY, CDR2 FYNNEI. V dropped 11 bases and J dropped 6; count of bases not matched to a gene: 12. The CDR3 spans 13 residues. CDR3 DNA: TGTGCCGGAGGGACAGGCCTGGAGAGCGAGCAGTACTTC. Amino acids: CAGGTGLESEQYF. Together with reference TRBV2 and TRBJ2-7, the CDR3 gives the full variable domain: EPEVTQTPSHQVTQMGQEVILRCVPISNHLYFYWYRQILGQKVEFLVSFYNNEISEKSEIFDDQFSVERPDGSNFTLKIRSTKLEDSAMYFCAGGTGLESEQYFGPGTRLTVT.

This chain connects TRBV2 to TRBJ2-5; 11 nucleotides line up with TRBD2. The CDR3 totals 14 residues. Germline V CDR1 and CDR2: SNHLY, FYNNEI. The V gene end was trimmed by 4 bases and the J gene end by 2 bases; junction bases not matched to a gene: 0. DNA of the CDR3: TGTGCCAGCAGTGGGACTAGCGGGCAAGAGACCCAGTACTTC. As protein: CASSGTSGQETQYF.

Concerning this clone itself: Other DNA sequences within the sample encode an identical CDR3. The J gene is TRBJ2-5, the V gene TRBV2, with D tentatively TRBD2 (6 bases). The germline V gene encodes CDR1 SNHLY and CDR2 FYNNEI. The V and J ends lost 3 bases and 5 bases respectively, with 10 bases between them. The CDR3 sequence is 13 residues long. CDR3 bases: TGTGCCAGCAGTGATGGGGCGGGGGAGACCCAGTACTTC. Translation gives CASSDGAGETQYF. Supplemented by reference TRBV2 and TRBJ2-5, the full variable domain reads EPEVTQTPSHQVTQMGQEVILRCVPISNHLYFYWYRQILGQKVEFLVSFYNNEISEKSEIFDDQFSVERPDGSNFTLKIRSTKLEDSAMYFCASSDGAGETQYFGPGTRLLVL.

This clone has more than one count but fewer than ten. This rearrangement joins TRBV19 to TRBJ2-1, with 14 positions matching TRBD2. CDR3 length: 17 residues. Germline CDR1 is LNHDA and CDR2 is SQIVND (reference sequence). V lost 5 bases and J lost 9; bases outside the gene matches: 12. The CDR3: CASSPRTSGGRYGEQFF. DNA of the CDR3: TGTGCCAGTAGTCCCAGGACTAGCGGGGGGCGGTACGGTGAGCAGTTCTTC.

The CDR3 loop reads CASSTHGQSTDTQYF. CDR3 in DNA: TGTGCCAGCAGCACCCATGGACAGAGCACAGATACGCAGTATTTT. The chain couples TRBV11-2 to TRBJ2-3; D perhaps matches TRBD1 (6 bases). This CDR3 has 15 residues. The germline V gene encodes CDR1 SGHAT and CDR2 FQNNGV. V lost 5 bases to trimming and J lost 0 bases, with 12 bases between them.

The sample holds a few counts of this clone. The rearrangement joins TRBV4-2 to TRBJ1-1; D is ambiguous. Germline V lookup: CDR1 LGHNA, CDR2 YNFKEQ. The length of the CDR3 is 15 residues. V shed 5 bases and J shed 5 bases, with 18 bases lying between them. The CDR3 coding sequence is TGTGCCAGCAGCTTGGTGGGAGGGCCCGGGACTGAAGCTTTCTTT. Residues: CASSLVGGPGTEAFF.

The chain has TRBV2 and TRBJ2-5, with 10 bases lining up with TRBD1. The CDR3 runs 16 residues. V was clipped by 6 bases and J by 1 base; unmatched bases: 8. Germline V gene sequence: CDR1 SNHLY, CDR2 FYNNEI. Here the CDR3 reads CASRMGTGVPQETQYF. CDR3 DNA: TGTGCCAGCAGGATGGGGACAGGGGTGCCCCAAGAGACCCAGTACTTC.

DNA of the CDR3: TGCGCCAGCAGCTTGGCGGGGTCCGGTGAAAAACTGTTTTTT. Translated, it gives CASSLAGSGEKLFF. The rearrangement links TRBV5-1 to TRBJ1-4; D ambiguous. This CDR3 has 14 residues. V was shortened by 0 bases and J by 7 bases, with 10 bases between the two germline ends. Germline V gene sequence: CDR1 SGHRS, CDR2 YFSETQ. The full variable domain, its missing parts supplied by reference TRBV5-1 and TRBJ1-4, is KAGVTQTPRYLIKTRGQQVTLSCSPISGHRSVSWYQQTPGQGLQFLFEYFSETQRNKGNFPGRFSGRQFSNSRSEMNVSTLELGDSALYLCASSLAGSGEKLFFGSGTQLSVL.

DNA of the CDR3: TGTGCCAGCAGTGCTAGAGCGGGAAACTACAATGAGCAGTTCTTC. It codes for CASSARAGNYNEQFF. V is TRBV7-6 and J is TRBJ2-1; TRBD2 aligns across 7 bases. Germline CDR1 SGHVS, CDR2 FNYEAQ. The CDR3 runs to 15 residues. V was pared by 6 bases and J by 3 bases, with 8 bases of the junction left unmatched.

This clone was found once. The chain joins TRBV5-4 to TRBJ2-5, with D unclear. The CDR3 is 16 residues long. V gave up 0 bases and J gave up 4 bases, with 16 bases separating them. Germline CDR1 is SGHNT and CDR2 is YYREEE (reference sequence). The CDR3 spells CASSLVLAAWLETQYF. Written as DNA, the CDR3 is TGTGCCAGCAGCTTGGTATTAGCCGCCTGGCTAGAGACCCAGTACTTC.

DNA for the CDR3: TGTGCCAGCAGCTCGGGGACAGCTTATACGCAGTATTTT. Translating it yields CASSSGTAYTQYF. This chain connects TRBV7-9 to TRBJ2-3; 7 bases match TRBD1. J was trimmed by 7 bases and V by 4 bases; bases with no gene match: 5. This CDR3 spans 13 amino acids. Per the germline V gene, CDR1 is SEHNR and CDR2 is FQNEAQ (reference sequence).

The chain joins TRBV6-1 to TRBJ2-7, with D uncertain. V dropped 6 bases and J dropped 6 bases, with 15 bases sitting between them. Germline loops: CDR1 MNHNS, CDR2 SASEGT. This CDR3 has 13 residues. The CDR3 is CASSYGALVEQYF. The DNA for the CDR3 is TGTGCCAGCAGCTATGGAGCCCTAGTCGAGCAGTACTTC.

The rearrangement joins TRBV2 to TRBJ2-1, with 13 nucleotides matching TRBD2. The germline CDR1 and CDR2 sequences are SNHLY and FYNNEI. This CDR3 contains 15 residues. J was trimmed by 5 bases and V by 6 bases; bases with no gene match: 4. As DNA, the CDR3 is TGTGCCAGCAGAGTGGGGACTAGCGGGGACAATGAGCAGTTCTTC. The encoded protein is CASRVGTSGDNEQFF.

The chain is built from TRBV29-1 and TRBJ1-2; D gene unclear. CDR3 length: 14 amino acids. Between the trimmed V and J ends, which lost 4 bases and 0 bases, there was a span of 12 bases. The germline gives CDR1 SQVTM, CDR2 ANQGSEA. The CDR3 spells CSVGPGRTNYGYTF. The CDR3 DNA is TGCAGCGTTGGCCCCGGCAGGACTAACTATGGCTACACCTTC.

The genes are TRBV19 and TRBJ1-2; 8 nucleotides line up with TRBD1. Germline CDR1 reads LNHDA; CDR2 reads SQIVND (reference sequence). V gave up 10 bases and J gave up 8 bases; unmatched junction bases: 15. CDR3 size: 14 residues. For the CDR3, the DNA is TGTGCCACCCAGTATTCCCAGGGGGCGTCGGGCTACACCTTC. Translated, it gives CATQYSQGASGYTF.